Sequencing of this T cell receptor beta chain was carried out in a study of T cell repertoires in cytomegalovirus infection. Study in general: Alongside well-studied HLA-B-restricted CMV epitopes, recently identified HLA-C-restricted CMV epitopes were also used. Public signatures in TCR beta pointed to CMV infection and matching HLA type. Broader study findings: Cumulative frequency of public TCR beta families picked out carriers of CMV plus the relevant HLA. In two of eight donors, the top clonotype was HLA-C-restricted CMV-specific.

On this clonotype: Antigen unknown.

TCRdb analysed the reads with MiXCR anew, one entry per CDR3 protein. The sample records roughly 990,000 distinct CDR3 sequences, about a third being singletons. This CDR3 has 14 residues. Germline V gene data show CDR1 as LNHDA and CDR2 as SQIVND (reference sequence). V was clipped by 10 bases and J by 6 bases; unmatched bases: 13. The clonotype was recovered from a human donor in good health (CMV status not recorded). Some clones in this sample may be carry-over from other donors' samples. The sample here was cultured CD8+ T cells from PBMCs, taken from culture after CMV antigen stimulation. V gene TRBV19 combines with J gene TRBJ2-7; 9 bases fit TRBD1. CDR3: CATKPDRGGIEQYF. CDR3 coding DNA: TGTGCCACTAAACCCGACAGGGGGGGTATCGAGCAGTACTTC.